This passage covers 25 T cell receptor beta chains from one sample sequenced in a study of T cell clonality in common variable immunodeficiency. Here immunoSEQ multiplex PCR was the method, and the copy in TCRdb shows in-frame clones only, minus some. The sample shows over 35,000 clones, none of them appearing just once. The sample was peripheral blood mononuclear cells. These receptors originate from a person aged 18-70 years in good health.

This clone came up many times. The read gets to within 3 residues of the CDR3 end, and the germline J gene fills in the rest. V and J are TRBV7-2 and TRBJ1-4; the D is unclear. The CDR3 extends over 12 amino acids. Trimming took 1 base from V and 7 from J, leaving 4 bases between them. Germline V gene sequence: CDR1 SGHTA, CDR2 FQGNSA. Here the CDR3 reads CASSLDGEKLFF. The sequenced part of the CDR3 DNA is TGTGCCAGCAGCTTAGACGGTGAAAAA.

Ten or more counts support this clone. CDR3 region: CASSYELAGPARDTQYF. CDR3 DNA, as far as it was read: TGTGCCAGCAGTTATGAATTAGCGGGACCCGCCAGGGATACG. This chain joins TRBV28 and TRBJ2-3; 8 nucleotides match TRBD2. The read ends 3 residues shy of where the CDR3 ends; the end is completed using the germline J gene. The CDR3 length is 17 residues. V was pared by 4 bases and J by 6 bases, with 15 bases of the junction left unmatched. CDR1 and CDR2 from the germline V gene are MDHEN and SYDVKM.

This clone was observed at least ten times. Here the CDR3 reads CASSGLAGGETQYF. The sequenced CDR3 bases are TGTGCCAGCAGTGGACTAGCGGGAGGAGAGACC. The chain recombines TRBV27 with TRBJ2-5; TRBD2 agrees at 14 bases. The CDR3 goes on 3 residues after the read ends, and that part is filled in from the germline J gene. CDR3 length equals 14 residues. V shed 5 bases and J 4 bases; nucleotides not matched to a gene: 0. CDR1 and CDR2 (germline): MNHEY, SMNVEV (reference sequence).

Ten or more counts support this clone. The read ends 3 residues shy of where the CDR3 ends; the end is completed using the germline J gene. The J gene is TRBJ1-2, the V gene TRBV18; D may be TRBD1 (6 bases). Germline CDR1 KGHSH, CDR2 LQKENI. Trimming shortened V by 3 bases and J by 4 bases, and 21 bases separated the two germline ends. The CDR3 runs 17 residues. Here the CDR3 reads CASSPPRGGGYGYGYTF. The CDR3 bases that were read are TGTGCCAGCTCACCCCCCCGGGGCGGGGGCTATGGCTATGGC.

This clone has at least ten counts. The covered CDR3 bases are TGTGCCAGTAGTACCTATGGCGAG. Its protein is CASSTYGE. The entire CDR3 sequence reads CASSTYGEQYF. The J gene is TRBJ2-7, the V gene TRBV19; D gene unclear. The read stops 3 residues short of the end of the CDR3; the missing end is completed from the germline J gene. Germline V gene sequence: CDR1 LNHDA, CDR2 SQIVND (reference sequence). Trimming removed 4 bases at V and 6 bases at J, with 7 bases between. CDR3 size: 11 residues.

This clone was counted ten times or more. One end of the junction is discordant with germline, which a read error may explain. The read terminates 3 residues ahead of where the CDR3 ends, so the germline J gene completes it. The rearrangement links TRBV7-7 to TRBJ1-1; D not certain. Germline V gene data show CDR1 as SSHAT and CDR2 as FNYEAQ (reference sequence). The CDR3 covers 14 residues. CDR3 sequence reads: CASSPAVEDTEAFF. The part of the CDR3 DNA that was read is TGTGCTAGCAGCCCCGCCGTTGAGGACACTGAA.

This clone was detected ten times or more. CDR3 DNA (partial): TGTGCCAGTAGTATATCCGGGTTAGATCAGCCC. Amino acids: CASSISGLDQP. The whole CDR3 sequence reads CASSISGLDQPQHF. The V gene is TRBV19, the J gene TRBJ1-5; D uncertain. The read gets to within 3 residues of the CDR3 end, and the germline J gene fills in the rest. The CDR3 extends over 14 amino acids. CDR1 and CDR2 from the germline V gene are LNHDA and SQIVND (reference sequence). Trimming left V 2 bases short and J 5 bases short, with 10 bases between.

At least ten counts were recorded for this clone. Read sequence stops 3 residues before the CDR3 end, and the germline J gene provides the missing end. The chain combines TRBV19 with TRBJ1-2, with TRBD1 matching over 8 bases. CDR3 length equals 16 residues. The J segment lost 4 bases and the V segment lost 3 bases, leaving 10 bases of the junction unmatched. CDR1 is LNHDA, CDR2 SQIVND, per germline (reference sequence). The CDR3 DNA, read in part, is TGTGCCAGTAGTATGGAGGCCAGGGGGCATATCTATGGC. Protein sequence: CASSMEARGHIYG. In full, the CDR3 is CASSMEARGHIYGYTF.

This clone came up many times. The CDR3 goes on 3 residues after the read ends, and that part is filled in from the germline J gene. This chain links TRBV6-2 or TRBV6-3 with TRBJ2-1; a weak D match, TRBD1 (5 bases). Germline V gene data show CDR1 as MNHEY and CDR2 as SVGEGT. V lost 2 bases and J lost 1, with 15 bases in between. The CDR3 has 17 amino acids. CDR3 in amino acids: CASSYPHGALSYNEQFF. CDR3 DNA, as far as it was read: TGTGCCAGCAGTTACCCCCATGGGGCTCTTTCCTACAATGAG.

This clone was detected ten times or more. The CDR3 DNA, read in part, is TGTGCCAGCAGTGAGGGCGTCGAGTACAATGAG. Protein: CASSEGVEYNE. The full-length CDR3 reads as CASSEGVEYNEQFF. V and J are TRBV6-1 and TRBJ2-1; D uncertain. Read sequence stops 3 residues before the CDR3 end, and the germline J gene provides the missing end. V was pared by 3 bases and J by 4 bases, with 10 bases between. Germline CDR1 reads MNHNS; CDR2 reads SASEGT. This CDR3 has 14 amino acids.

Ten or more counts support this clone. The CDR3 extends 3 residues past the end of the read, so its final part is completed from the germline J gene. The gene calls are TRBV20-1 and TRBJ1-2; 7 nucleotides line up with TRBD1. Germline values: CDR1 DFQATT, CDR2 SNEGSKA (reference sequence). This CDR3 comprises 13 residues. J gave up 6 bases and V 2 bases, and 6 bases lay outside the gene matches. CDR3 region: CSARPGQQDGYTF. The sequenced part of the CDR3 DNA is TGCAGTGCTAGACCGGGACAGCAGGATGGC.

This clone has at least ten counts. Read sequence stops 3 residues before the CDR3 end, and the germline J gene provides the missing end. The J gene is TRBJ1-1, the V gene TRBV7-3; 9 positions agree with TRBD1. The CDR3 consists of 16 residues. The ends lost 5 bases at V and 1 base at J; junction bases unmatched: 8. The germline V gene has CDR1 SGHTA and CDR2 FQGTGA. The CDR3 loop is CASSQLPGQGNTEAFF. The sequenced part of the CDR3 DNA is TGTGCCAGCAGCCAACTCCCGGGACAGGGGAACACTGAA.

This clone was seen at least ten times. The DNA ends 3 residues before the CDR3 does, and the rest of the CDR3 is filled in from the germline J gene. This chain links TRBV29-1 with TRBJ2-7; 7 bases map to TRBD1. The CDR3 totals 18 residues. Trimming at V came to 0 bases and at J to 0 bases, leaving 14 bases not matched to a gene. Per germline, CDR1 SQVTM and CDR2 ANQGSEA. This CDR3 is CSVEDLEVWDSNSYEQYF. CDR3 bases read: TGCAGCGTTGAAGACCTAGAAGTCTGGGACAGTAACTCCTACGAG.

The sample holds many counts of this clone. Sequencing ends 3 residues short of the CDR3 end; the germline J gene provides the rest. This chain connects TRBV29-1 to TRBJ2-3; TRBD2 might be the D (6 bases). CDR3 length equals 14 residues. The V end lost 4 bases, the J end lost 2 bases, and 13 bases lay between the germline ends. Germline assignment: CDR1 SQVTM and CDR2 ANQGSEA. The CDR3 is CSVVAGLATDTQYF. The covered CDR3 bases are TGCAGCGTTGTTGCGGGGCTTGCCACAGATACG.

In this sample, this clone turned up many times. The CDR3 end falls 3 residues outside the read, so it is completed with the germline J gene. The J gene is TRBJ2-5, the V gene TRBV11-3; weak D call: TRBD2 (7 bases). Deletions cut 0 bases from V and 5 bases from J, with 13 bases between. CDR1 and CDR2 (germline): SGHNT, YENEEA. The CDR3 spans 15 residues. The covered CDR3 bases are TGTGCCAGCAGCTTAGAATTTGCGGGGGCGGAGACC. This translates into CASSLEFAGAET. The full CDR3 protein reads CASSLEFAGAETQYF.

This clone was recorded at least ten times. From the germline J gene comes the end of the CDR3, since the read stops 3 residues before it. The chain links TRBV20-1 to TRBJ2-5; TRBD1 matches at 9 bases. The V segment lost 2 bases and the J segment 4 bases; nucleotides outside the gene matches: 5. Germline CDR1 reads DFQATT; CDR2 reads SNEGSKA (reference sequence). The CDR3 has 14 amino acids. CDR3 residues: CSARMTGGGETQYF. CDR3 bases read: TGCAGTGCTAGAATGACAGGGGGAGGAGAGACC.

This clone occurred many times. The CDR3 end falls 3 residues outside the read, so it is completed with the germline J gene. The V call is TRBV5-1, the J call TRBJ1-1, with D possibly being TRBD1 (6 bases). V lost 6 bases and J 0 bases, leaving 15 bases between the germline ends. This CDR3 contains 15 residues. CDR1 is SGHRS, CDR2 YFSETQ, per germline. The CDR3 is CASKKEQGMNTEAFF. The sequenced CDR3 bases are TGCGCCAGCAAGAAGGAACAGGGAATGAACACTGAA.

This clone was picked up many times. The CDR3 end lies 3 residues beyond the end of the read and is filled in from the germline J gene. The V and J genes are TRBV2 and TRBJ2-1; the D gene is possibly TRBD2 (6 bases). From germline, CDR1 is SNHLY and CDR2 FYNNEI. Trimming shortened V by 1 base and J by 9 bases, and 16 bases separated the two germline ends. The CDR3 length is 15 residues. The chain's CDR3 is CASSEVGGVLSEQFF. The part of the CDR3 DNA that was read is TGTGCCAGCAGTGAAGTCGGCGGGGTTCTTAGTGAG.

By share, this clone counts as medium-sized. The CDR3 is CASSSGQGGYEKLFF. The DNA read from the CDR3 is TGTGCCAGTAGTTCAGGACAGGGAGGTTATGAAAAA. The chain joins TRBV19 to TRBJ1-4, with TRBD1 matching over 8 bases. The observed sequence ends 3 residues before the CDR3 terminus, with the missing tail filled in from the germline J gene. Germline values: CDR1 LNHDA, CDR2 SQIVND (reference sequence). Germline trimming cut 5 bases from V and 6 bases from J; bases unmatched to any gene: 8. The length of the CDR3 is 15 residues.

The table lists this clone with many counts. The read gets to within 3 residues of the CDR3 end, and the germline J gene fills in the rest. The rearrangement joins TRBV19 to TRBJ2-7, with D possibly being TRBD2 (6 bases). The germline CDR1 and CDR2 sequences are LNHDA and SQIVND (reference sequence). V lost 4 bases and J lost 3, with 10 bases in between. The CDR3 spans 13 residues. The CDR3 region is CASSRGEIYEQYF. The DNA read from the CDR3 is TGTGCCAGTAGTAGGGGGGAGATCTACGAG.

This clone was seen ten or more times. The read halts 3 residues ahead of the CDR3 end, with the missing end drawn from the germline J gene. The V and J genes are TRBV10-3 and TRBJ2-1; perhaps TRBD1 as D (6 bases). Trimming took off 6 bases at V and 3 bases at J, with 18 bases between the two ends. Germline CDR1 and CDR2: ENHRY and SYGVKD. This CDR3 has 16 residues. This CDR3 reads CAISGKGGRDYNEQFF. The covered CDR3 bases are TGTGCCATCAGCGGTAAAGGGGGACGCGACTACAATGAG.

This clone showed up many times. The read ends 3 residues early relative to the CDR3; the germline J gene fills the gap. This rearrangement joins TRBV20-1 to TRBJ2-3, with TRBD2 identical over 8 bases. Germline-derived CDR1 and CDR2 are DFQATT and SNEGSKA (reference sequence). V dropped 0 bases and J dropped 0; count of bases not matched to a gene: 5. This CDR3 spans 16 amino acids. The CDR3 sequence: CSARDETSGSTDTQYF. The DNA read from the CDR3 is TGCAGTGCTAGAGATGAAACTAGCGGAAGCACAGATACG.

The table lists this clone with many counts. With the read ending 3 residues before the CDR3 end, the germline J gene is used to fill in that end. The genes are TRBV18 and TRBJ2-7, with D possibly matching TRBD1 (6 bases). Germline assignment: CDR1 KGHSH and CDR2 LQKENI. V was shortened by 3 bases and J by 0 bases, with 9 bases between the two germline ends. This CDR3 is built from 14 residues. This chain's CDR3 is CASSPWTDSYEQYF. CDR3 bases read: TGTGCCAGCTCACCCTGGACAGACTCCTACGAG.

There are many counts of this clone. From the germline J gene comes the end of the CDR3, since the read stops 3 residues before it. This chain uses TRBV7-3 with TRBJ2-1, with D perhaps matching TRBD2 (6 bases). Trimming cost V 5 bases and J 3 bases, with 17 bases left between them. Looked up from germline, CDR1 is SGHTA and CDR2 is FQGTGA. The CDR3 loop spans 16 amino acids. The part of the CDR3 DNA that was read is TGTGCCAGCAGCCCGGGGGTGGCGGCGTTCTACAATGAG. It codes for CASSPGVAAFYNE. The CDR3 in full is CASSPGVAAFYNEQFF.

This clone was found many times. The sequence runs out 3 residues before the end of the CDR3; the remainder is reconstructed from the germline J gene. The chain uses TRBV29-1 and TRBJ1-2; 7 positions match TRBD1. Per the germline V gene, CDR1 is SQVTM and CDR2 is ANQGSEA. The CDR3 consists of 14 residues. This CDR3 reads CSVEDEGAGSGYTF. The CDR3 bases that were read are TGCAGCGTTGAAGACGAGGGGGCTGGTTCCGGC.